Reported below is one T cell receptor (beta chain). Antigen unknown. The CDR3 covers 15 residues. With 4 bases removed from V and 4 bases from J, the gap between germline ends came to 16 bases. Germline assignment: CDR1 SEHNR and CDR2 FQNEAQ (reference sequence). This entry comes from a study of beta chain features in type 1 diabetes. Study overall: The study examined some 110,000,000 sorted cells across all samples. Study findings and constraints: Type 1 diabetes patients had TCRB CDR3s that were shorter (moderately but significantly so) in all four CD4+ subsets. Insertions at VDJ junctions were less frequent in type 1 diabetes patients. These patients also deleted more nucleotides at the same junctions.

Every bit of the isolated RNA underwent reverse transcription, so sequencing read expressed TCRB transcripts. Generated by immunoSEQ multiplex PCR, the TCRdb table keeps only in-frame clones and is missing some. The profile shows 200,000 to 250,000 clones, more than 65% of them singletons. Sort purity for all populations was recorded as exceeding 98%. The sequenced sample consisted of naive CD4+ T cells from blood. V and J are TRBV7-9 and TRBJ1-2, with D perhaps TRBD1 (5 bases). The receptor was isolated from a man younger than 45 in good health. CDR3 sequence (DNA): TGTGCCAGCAGCTCCGCAGGGATCGATGTCTATGGCTACACCTTC. Translation: CASSSAGIDVYGYTF.